This T cell receptor (beta chain) was sequenced during a study of OX40 agonist ivuxolimab in advanced cancers. Trimming took off 0 bases at V and 1 base at J, with 6 bases between the two ends. Germline lookup yields CDR1 KGHSH and CDR2 LQKENI. This CDR3 is built from 15 residues. General study points: Expanded clones were, on average, more numerous among CD8+ T cells than CD4+. Antigen specificity of clonally expanded peripheral T cells was not established.

Worth noting for this clone: As yet, its antigen is unknown.

Clones were read by immunoSEQ multiplex PCR, and TCRdb kept only the in-frame ones, dropping some. The table includes around 68,000 clones, 91% detected once. The sequence derives from an adult with an advanced solid tumor such as melanoma, head and neck, liver or kidney cancer. The rearrangement links TRBV18 to TRBJ2-2; D uncertain. The input for sequencing was CD4+ or CD8+ T cells sorted from blood, taken in a trial of the OX40 agonist ivuxolimab. This CDR3 reads CASSPPSRNTGELFF. CDR3 nucleotide sequence: TGTGCCAGCTCACCACCGTCACGGAACACCGGGGAGCTGTTTTTT. The full variable domain, rest sourced from reference TRBV18 and TRBJ2-2, is NAGVMQNPRHLVRRRGQEARLRCSPMKGHSHVYWYRQLPEEGLKFMVYLQKENIIDESGMPKERFSAEFPKEGPSILRIQQVVRGDSAAYFCASSPPSRNTGELFFGEGSRLTVL.